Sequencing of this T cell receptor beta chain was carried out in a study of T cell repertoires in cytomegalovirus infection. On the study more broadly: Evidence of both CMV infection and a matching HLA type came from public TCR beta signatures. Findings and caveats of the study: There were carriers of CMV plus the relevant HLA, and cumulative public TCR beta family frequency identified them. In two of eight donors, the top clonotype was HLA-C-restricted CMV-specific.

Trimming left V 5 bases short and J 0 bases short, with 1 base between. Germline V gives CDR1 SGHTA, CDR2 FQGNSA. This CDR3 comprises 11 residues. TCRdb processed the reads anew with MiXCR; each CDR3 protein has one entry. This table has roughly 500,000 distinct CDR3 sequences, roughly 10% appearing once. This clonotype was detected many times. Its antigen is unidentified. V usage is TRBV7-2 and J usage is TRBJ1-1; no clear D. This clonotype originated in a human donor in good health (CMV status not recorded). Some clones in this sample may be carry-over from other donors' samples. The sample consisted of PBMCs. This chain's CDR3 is CASSMNTEAFF. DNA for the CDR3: TGTGCCAGCAGCATGAACACTGAAGCTTTCTTT.